Listed here is a single TCR beta chain. V dropped 3 bases and J dropped 5 bases, with 13 bases sitting between them. The germline V gene encodes CDR1 DFQATT and CDR2 SNEGSKA (reference sequence). This CDR3 contains 14 residues. This sample was included in a study of Ad26.COV2.S vaccination and SARS-CoV-2 variants. The treatment denotes: 19 received Ad26.COV2.S at low or high dose, single or two shots; about 5 received placebo; per-sample allocation not given. The samples were gathered on day 63 after the first injection of vaccine or placebo. Assay: immunoSEQ multiplex PCR; the TCRdb copy retains only in-frame clones and omits some. The sample lists approximately 500,000 clones, around 88% occurring once.

This sample comprised peripheral blood, obtained in a trial of Ad26.COV2.S vaccine versus placebo. The TCR originated in a person aged 18-60 years who received the Ad26.COV2.S COVID-19 vaccine or a placebo. The chain uses TRBV20-1 and TRBJ2-2; possibly TRBD1 for D (5 bases). The CDR3 here is CSASSGIITGELFF. The CDR3 DNA reads as TGCAGTGCTAGTTCAGGGATTATAACCGGGGAGCTGTTTTTT.